Below, 27 T cell receptor beta chains from the same sample are listed, as sequenced in a study of T cell repertoires in cytomegalovirus infection. TCRdb used MiXCR to reprocess the reads, holding one entry per CDR3 protein. This sample has roughly 120,000 distinct CDR3 sequences; around 28% occur once, and the top ten carry roughly 81%. These receptors have no known antigen. Sequences were derived from CD8+ T cells from cultured PBMCs, sampled from culture after CMV antigen stimulation. The receptors were sampled from a human donor in good health (CMV status not recorded). Some clones in this sample may be carry-over from other donors' samples.

The V and J genes are TRBV9 and TRBJ1-3; D possibly corresponds to TRBD1 (6 bases). V lost 3 bases to trimming and J lost 5 bases, with 18 bases between them. The CDR3 totals 16 residues. Germline V gene data show CDR1 as SGDLS and CDR2 as YYNGEE. The CDR3 sequence is CASSGNDRRPRNTIYF. The CDR3 DNA is TGTGCCAGCAGCGGGAATGACAGGCGCCCCCGAAACACCATATATTTT.

This clonotype was counted ten times or more. The chain joins TRBV11-1 to TRBJ2-2, with D unresolved. V dropped 0 bases and J dropped 6 bases, with 2 bases sitting between them. CDR1 and CDR2 (germline): SGHAT, FQDESV (reference sequence). The CDR3 spans 12 residues. The DNA for the CDR3 is TGTGCCAGCAGCTTAGCGTCCGGGGAGCTGTTTTTT. Translating gives CASSLASGELFF.

The chain carries TRBV14 and TRBJ1-2; no definite D call. V lost 1 base and J 7 bases, leaving 13 bases between the germline ends. In germline, CDR1 is SGHDN, CDR2 FVKESK. The CDR3 totals 14 residues. The CDR3 region is CASSQGLGPRGYTF. The CDR3 coding sequence is TGTGCCAGCAGCCAAGGGCTAGGACCCCGTGGCTACACCTTC. The variable domain in full, completed from reference TRBV14 and TRBJ1-2, reads EAGVTQFPSHSVIEKGQTVTLRCDPISGHDNLYWYRRVMGKEIKFLLHFVKESKQDESGMPNNRFLAERTGGTYSTLKVQPAELEDSGVYFCASSQGLGPRGYTFGSGTRLTVV.

The chain combines TRBV7-8 with TRBJ2-5; 9 nucleotides match TRBD1. This CDR3 region has 17 residues. Trimming cost V 5 bases and J 3 bases; bases outside gene matches: 13. Germline CDR1 is SGHVS and CDR2 is FQNEAQ. The CDR3 reads CASSPLGSRQGEETQYF. In DNA form, the CDR3 reads TGTGCCAGCAGCCCACTGGGGTCTAGACAGGGGGAAGAGACCCAGTACTTC. The variable domain in full, with the rest retrieved from reference TRBV7-8 and TRBJ2-5, is GAGVSQSPRYKVAKRGQDVALRCDPISGHVSLFWYQQALGQGPEFLTYFQNEAQLDKSGLPSDRFFAERPEGSVSTLKIQRTQQEDSAVYLCASSPLGSRQGEETQYFGPGTRLLVL.

The V call is TRBV19, the J call TRBJ1-1, with TRBD1 matching over 8 bases. The length of the CDR3 is 15 residues. CDR1 is LNHDA and CDR2 is SQIVND in the germline V gene (reference sequence). The trim removed 5 bases at V and 4 bases at J, leaving 9 bases unmatched. CDR3 in DNA: TGTGCCAGTAGTCTAGCCGACAGGGGAGCCACTGAAGCTTTCTTT. It codes for CASSLADRGATEAFF.

This clonotype was counted between two and nine times. The chain joins TRBV19 to TRBJ1-6, with D unclear. From germline, CDR1 is LNHDA and CDR2 SQIVND (reference sequence). The CDR3 covers 13 residues. V gave up 4 bases and J gave up 9 bases, with 10 bases separating them. The CDR3 bases are TGTGCCAGTAGTAGCGGCAGCTTTTCACCCCTCCACTTT. It yields the protein CASSSGSFSPLHF.

In this sample, this clonotype turned up a few times. The genes are TRBV13 and TRBJ1-3; D is uncertain. The CDR3 is made up of 15 amino acids. Trimming cost V 2 bases and J 0 bases, with 8 bases left between them. Germline loops: CDR1 PRHDT, CDR2 FYEKMQ (reference sequence). The CDR3 DNA follows: TGTGCCAGCAGCTTAAAGATTCACTCTGGAAACACCATATATTTT. It codes for CASSLKIHSGNTIYF. Supplemented by reference TRBV13 and TRBJ1-3, the full variable domain reads AAGVIQSPRHLIKEKRETATLKCYPIPRHDTVYWYQQGPGQDPQFLISFYEKMQSDKGSIPDRFSAQQFSDYHSELNMSSLELGDSALYFCASSLKIHSGNTIYFGEGSWLTVV.

The rearrangement joins TRBV7-9 to TRBJ2-1; 7 nucleotides match TRBD2. CDR1 and CDR2 from the germline V gene are SEHNR and FQNEAQ (reference sequence). The CDR3 consists of 17 residues. J was trimmed by 6 bases and V by 0 bases; bases with no gene match: 11. This CDR3 is CASSLAPIGLVVNEQFF. In DNA, the CDR3 is TGTGCCAGCAGCTTAGCGCCTATCGGACTAGTGGTCAATGAGCAGTTCTTC. Full variable domain (missing parts from reference TRBV7-9 and TRBJ2-1): DTGVSQNPRHKITKRGQNVTFRCDPISEHNRLYWYRQTLGQGPEFLTYFQNEAQLEKSRLLSDRFSAERPKGSFSTLEIQRTEQGDSAMYLCASSLAPIGLVVNEQFFGPGTRLTVL.

This clonotype was found many times. This chain uses TRBV20-1 with TRBJ1-5; no definite D call. CDR3 length: 13 amino acids. Germline V lookup: CDR1 DFQATT, CDR2 SNEGSKA (reference sequence). V lost 5 bases and J lost 6, with 14 bases in between. The CDR3 DNA reads as TGCAGTGCTCCCCTAGACGACGGTCAGCCCCAGCATTTT. Amino acid sequence: CSAPLDDGQPQHF.

This chain joins TRBV27 and TRBJ2-1; D is ambiguous. CDR3 length: 13 amino acids. The germline gives CDR1 MNHEY, CDR2 SMNVEV (reference sequence). Trimming stripped 2 bases from V and 6 bases from J, with 8 bases between. Here the CDR3 DNA reads TGTGCCAGCAGTTTAGGGGTTCCCAATGAGCAGTTCTTC. This sequence encodes CASSLGVPNEQFF.

Worth noting for this clonotype: A read error may explain this, as a much larger clone is one base away. J is TRBJ1-6 and V is TRBV19; tentative D call: TRBD1 (6 bases). Germline CDR1 is LNHDA and CDR2 is SQIVND (reference sequence). CDR3 length equals 13 residues. V lost 4 bases to trimming and J lost 9 bases, with 10 bases between them. Written as DNA, the CDR3 is TGTGCCAGTAGTAGTCCGGGGGCTTCACCCCTCCACTTT. Its translation is CASSSPGASPLHF.

This chain joins TRBV6-5 and TRBJ2-3, with TRBD1 identical over 8 bases. J lost 2 bases, V lost 5 bases, and 6 bases had no gene match. CDR1 MNHEY and CDR2 SVGAGI come from the germline V gene. The CDR3 extends over 15 amino acids. This CDR3 reads CASSPYRGYTDTQYF. Written as DNA, the CDR3 is TGTGCCAGCAGTCCCTACAGGGGGTACACAGATACGCAGTATTTT.

This clonotype was seen only a few times. The V gene is TRBV12-3 or TRBV12-4, the J gene TRBJ2-5, with 8 bases fitting TRBD2. This CDR3 region has 15 residues. The trim removed 3 bases at V and 4 bases at J, leaving 7 bases unmatched. The DNA for the CDR3 is TGTGCCAGCAGTTTTGGGCCGGGGGGGCTAGAGACCCAGTACTTC. Translating it yields CASSFGPGGLETQYF.

The rearrangement uses TRBV5-1 and TRBJ2-1, with 8 bases aligning to TRBD2. Germline V lookup: CDR1 SGHRS, CDR2 YFSETQ. The CDR3 contains 15 residues. V lost 4 bases to trimming and J lost 3 bases; unmatched junction nucleotides: 6. This CDR3 reads CASSLTSGLYNEQFF. DNA of the CDR3: TGCGCCAGCAGCCTAACTAGCGGACTCTACAATGAGCAGTTCTTC. The full variable domain, rest sourced from reference TRBV5-1 and TRBJ2-1, is KAGVTQTPRYLIKTRGQQVTLSCSPISGHRSVSWYQQTPGQGLQFLFEYFSETQRNKGNFPGRFSGRQFSNSRSEMNVSTLELGDSALYLCASSLTSGLYNEQFFGPGTRLTVL.

The CDR3 loop reads CSARRGGDAQETQYF. CDR3 sequence (DNA): TGCAGTGCTCGAAGGGGCGGGGACGCTCAAGAGACCCAGTACTTC. The chain uses TRBV20-1 and TRBJ2-5; D may be TRBD2 (6 bases). Trimming removed 5 bases at V and 2 bases at J, with 18 bases between. The CDR3 is 15 amino acids. The germline gives CDR1 DFQATT, CDR2 SNEGSKA (reference sequence).

On this clonotype: This clone may be a read error of a much larger clone one base away. This chain connects TRBV7-2 to TRBJ2-5; 9 bases map to TRBD2. CDR1 and CDR2 from the germline V gene are SGHTA and FQGNSA. CDR3 length: 16 amino acids. V was pared by 0 bases and J by 5 bases, with 7 bases of the junction left unmatched. The CDR3 region is CASSLAASGDLETQYF. The CDR3 bases are TGTGCCAGCAGCTTAGCGGCTAGCGGGGATCTCGAGACCCAGTACTTC.

This chain links TRBV4-2 with TRBJ2-1, with 8 bases fitting TRBD2. CDR3 length: 17 residues. V trimming: 1 base; J trimming: 3 bases; junction bases outside the gene matches: 8. Germline values: CDR1 LGHNA, CDR2 YNFKEQ. The CDR3 DNA follows: TGTGCCAGCAGCCAAGGGGGGCTAGCGGGTCACTACAATGAGCAGTTCTTC. Translation gives CASSQGGLAGHYNEQFF.

The chain links TRBV7-9 to TRBJ1-4, with no clear D. The V gene's germline CDR1 is SEHNR and CDR2 FQNEAQ (reference sequence). CDR3 length equals 14 residues. Trimming took off 1 base at V and 5 bases at J, with 8 bases between the two ends. CDR3 loop: CASSLEVSNEKLFF. For the CDR3, the DNA is TGTGCCAGCAGCTTAGAGGTGTCAAATGAAAAACTGTTTTTT.

The DNA of the CDR3 is TGTGCCAGCAGCGTGACAGGGGTCTTCATGAACACTGAAGCTTTCTTT. As protein: CASSVTGVFMNTEAFF. This chain connects TRBV13 to TRBJ1-1; 8 nucleotides agree with TRBD1. Germline lookup yields CDR1 PRHDT and CDR2 FYEKMQ (reference sequence). This CDR3 is 16 amino acids long. The V gene end was trimmed by 5 bases and the J gene end by 0 bases; junction bases not matched to a gene: 8.

V is TRBV7-8 and J is TRBJ2-1, with D possibly being TRBD2 (7 bases). CDR1 and CDR2 from the germline V gene are SGHVS and FQNEAQ. This CDR3 contains 15 residues. V lost 5 bases and J lost 4, with 15 bases in between. CDR3 sequence: CASSIGGGQYNEQFF. In nucleotides, the CDR3 is TGTGCCAGCAGCATAGGCGGGGGCCAGTACAATGAGCAGTTCTTC.

There are a few counts of this clonotype. The genes are TRBV6-6 and TRBJ2-2, with D unclear. Germline lookup yields CDR1 MNHNY and CDR2 SVGAGI (reference sequence). Trimming shortened V by 2 bases and J by 3 bases, and 7 bases separated the two germline ends. The CDR3 runs to 14 residues. The CDR3, as DNA: TGTGCCAGCAGTTACGGAAGGGACACCGGGGAGCTGTTTTTT. Translated, it gives CASSYGRDTGELFF.

This clonotype was seen ten or more times. CDR3 nucleotide sequence: TGTGCCAGCAGCTCAGGGGGGGGCGGCACAGATACGCAGTATTTT. Translating it yields CASSSGGGGTDTQYF. The V gene is TRBV7-3, the J gene TRBJ2-3; D could derive from TRBD1 or TRBD2 (7 bases each). The CDR3 is 15 residues long. CDR1 and CDR2 (germline): SGHTA, FQGTGA. The ends were cut back, 4 bases at V and 1 base at J, with 12 bases in the middle.

The CDR3 sequence: CASSQGTSGGIYEQYF. In DNA, the CDR3 is TGCGCCAGCAGCCAAGGGACTAGCGGGGGGATCTACGAGCAGTACTTC. The V and J genes are TRBV4-1 and TRBJ2-7; 14 positions match TRBD2. The CDR3 spans 16 residues. Germline V gene data show CDR1 as MGHRA and CDR2 as YSYEKL. After removal of 1 base from V and 3 bases from J, the junction contained 2 bases not matched to a gene.

The chain uses TRBV28 and TRBJ2-1; 7 bases match TRBD1. This CDR3 spans 15 amino acids. Germline assignment: CDR1 MDHEN and CDR2 SYDVKM. The V and J ends lost 5 bases and 2 bases, in that order; junction bases with no gene match: 6. CDR3 loop: CASSLGQETYNEQFF. CDR3 in DNA: TGTGCCAGCAGTCTAGGACAGGAGACCTACAATGAGCAGTTCTTC.

V gene TRBV5-1 combines with J gene TRBJ2-5; TRBD1 agrees at 10 bases. Germline assignment: CDR1 SGHRS and CDR2 YFSETQ. Trimming took 4 bases from V and 5 from J; bases not matched to a gene: 8. The CDR3 spans 15 residues. CDR3 sequence (DNA): TGCGCCAGCAGCGGGGGACAGGGGATTGTGGAGACCCAGTACTTC. It codes for CASSGGQGIVETQYF.

In this sample, this clonotype turned up many times. V usage is TRBV7-9 and J usage is TRBJ2-1; D gene unclear. V lost 5 bases, J lost 0 bases, and 17 bases lay in between. Per germline, CDR1 SEHNR and CDR2 FQNEAQ (reference sequence). The CDR3 has 17 amino acids. The CDR3 loop reads CASSRTDLRYSYNEQFF. CDR3 sequence (DNA): TGTGCCAGCAGCCGCACGGACCTTCGTTACTCCTACAATGAGCAGTTCTTC.

This clonotype was recorded many times. The gene calls are TRBV7-6 and TRBJ2-7, with 9 bases fitting TRBD1. The CDR3 loop spans 16 amino acids. Per the germline V gene, CDR1 is SGHVS and CDR2 is FNYEAQ. Trimming at V came to 0 bases and at J to 6 bases, leaving 9 bases not matched to a gene. CDR3 in DNA: TGTGCCAGCAGCTTAGCATCCGGGACAGGGTCGATCGAGCAGTACTTC. Its translation: CASSLASGTGSIEQYF.